This passage covers 25 T cell receptor beta chains from one sample sequenced in a study of CD8 T cells in ankylosing spondylitis. Overall study findings and caveats: A TCR beta motif of under ten highly homologous variants seemed to mark ankylosing spondylitis blood.

The antigens of these receptors remain unknown. TCRdb called the 5' RACE reads again in MiXCR, with one record for every CDR3 protein. The table includes hundreds of thousands of distinct CDR3 sequences, roughly 27% detected once. The sample taken for sequencing was blood, either unsorted or a sorted T cell fraction (not recorded which). The source is a male donor with ankylosing spondylitis.

V and J are TRBV7-8 and TRBJ2-2; possibly TRBD1 for D (6 bases). This CDR3 region has 16 residues. Germline-derived CDR1 and CDR2 are SGHVS and FQNEAQ. Deletions cut 5 bases from V and 5 bases from J, with 18 bases between. In DNA, the CDR3 is TGTGCCAGCAGCGCCAGAGGGGGAGTAGGAACCGGGGAGCTGTTTTTT. Protein: CASSARGGVGTGELFF.

This clonotype was seen more than once but under ten times. CDR3 sequence reads: CSARDPQGTGNTIYF. The CDR3 nucleotides read TGCAGTGCTAGAGATCCCCAGGGGACTGGAAACACCATATATTTT. The chain is built from TRBV20-1 and TRBJ1-3, with D possibly being TRBD1 (6 bases). The ends were cut back, 0 bases at V and 2 bases at J, with 11 bases in the middle. The CDR3 extends over 15 amino acids. Germline V gives CDR1 DFQATT, CDR2 SNEGSKA (reference sequence).

This clonotype showed up just a few times. For the CDR3, the DNA is TGTGCCAGCAGCTTCGGCCACGGGGATGAGCAGTTCTTC. The encoded protein is CASSFGHGDEQFF. This chain uses TRBV5-8 with TRBJ2-1, with a possible D match to TRBD2 (5 bases). Trimming shortened V by 2 bases and J by 8 bases, and 11 bases separated the two germline ends. Germline assignment: CDR1 SGHTS and CDR2 YDEGEE. CDR3 size: 13 residues.

V usage is TRBV20-1 and J usage is TRBJ2-1; 10 bases agree with TRBD2. The CDR3 is 14 amino acids. Germline-derived CDR1 and CDR2 are DFQATT and SNEGSKA (reference sequence). The V segment lost 3 bases and the J segment 8 bases; nucleotides outside the gene matches: 7. CDR3 amino acids: CSASGLAGVYEQFF. The DNA for the CDR3 is TGCAGTGCTAGTGGTCTAGCGGGAGTCTATGAGCAGTTCTTC.

There are a few counts of this clonotype. The CDR3 DNA reads as TGCGCCAGCTCAACATTCGACGGAAACACCATATATTTT. Translated, it gives CASSTFDGNTIYF. The chain links TRBV5-1 to TRBJ1-3; D gene uncertain. CDR3 size: 13 residues. V lost 7 bases, J lost 4 bases, and 12 bases lay in between. In germline, CDR1 is SGHRS, CDR2 YFSETQ.

This chain links TRBV7-2 with TRBJ2-3, with 11 bases lining up with TRBD2. The ends lost 1 base at V and 4 bases at J; junction bases unmatched: 4. The germline V gene has CDR1 SGHTA and CDR2 FQGNSA. CDR3 length: 16 residues. CDR3: CASSLEGTSGADTQYF. In DNA form, the CDR3 reads TGTGCCAGCAGCTTAGAAGGGACTAGCGGCGCAGATACGCAGTATTTT. Full variable domain (remainder filled in from reference TRBV7-2 and TRBJ2-3): GAGVSQSPSNKVTEKGKDVELRCDPISGHTALYWYRQSLGQGLEFLIYFQGNSAPDKSGLPSDRFSAERTGGSVSTLTIQRTQQEDSAVYLCASSLEGTSGADTQYFGPGTRLTVL.

This clonotype was found a few times. CDR3 sequence: CASSHLGTGPNYGYTF. The CDR3, as DNA: TGTGCCAGCAGCCACCTGGGGACAGGACCTAACTATGGCTACACCTTC. This sequence joins TRBV3-1 and TRBJ1-2, with TRBD1 identical over 8 bases. Trimming took 3 bases from V and 0 from J; bases not matched to a gene: 6. CDR3 length: 16 residues. Germline CDR1 and CDR2: LGHDT and YNNKEL (reference sequence).

This clonotype was seen a handful of times. The chain's CDR3 is CASSPGFGSAVAKNIQYF. The CDR3 region has the DNA TGTGCCAGCAGTCCCGGTTTCGGATCAGCTGTAGCCAAAAACATTCAGTACTTC. The chain uses TRBV6-2 or TRBV6-3 and TRBJ2-4; no reliable D call. In germline, CDR1 is MNHEY, CDR2 SVGEGT. The CDR3 length is 18 residues. V was pared by 5 bases and J by 0 bases, with 20 bases between.

This clonotype appeared many times. The J gene is TRBJ1-5, the V gene TRBV6-1; 10 nucleotides line up with TRBD1. Trimming cost V 6 bases and J 6 bases; bases outside gene matches: 5. Germline CDR1 and CDR2: MNHNS and SASEGT. CDR3 length: 14 residues. CDR3 region: CASSRTGGSQPQHF. CDR3 sequence (DNA): TGTGCCAGCAGCCGGACAGGGGGGTCTCAGCCCCAGCATTTT.

This clonotype was recorded at least ten times. The V gene is TRBV9, the J gene TRBJ2-5, with D uncertain. The CDR3 is made up of 13 amino acids. Germline V gives CDR1 SGDLS, CDR2 YYNGEE. Between the trimmed V and J ends, which lost 0 bases and 6 bases, there was a span of 9 bases. CDR3 region: CASSVGVEQTQYF. CDR3 bases: TGTGCCAGCAGCGTAGGCGTCGAGCAGACCCAGTACTTC.

This clonotype was seen a few times. The rearrangement links TRBV10-3 to TRBJ2-1; 8 bases line up with TRBD1. This CDR3 is 14 amino acids long. V was pared by 4 bases and J by 4 bases, with 3 bases of the junction left unmatched. Germline loops: CDR1 ENHRY, CDR2 SYGVKD. CDR3 nucleotides: TGTGCCATCAGTGGGGGACAGGATTACAATGAGCAGTTCTTC. Its protein product is CAISGGQDYNEQFF.

The CDR3 loop is CSVAGDRVNYGYTF. The CDR3 DNA is TGCAGCGTGGCCGGGGACAGGGTAAACTATGGCTACACCTTC. This chain links TRBV29-1 with TRBJ1-2; 9 bases fit TRBD1. The CDR3 extends over 14 amino acids. Germline V gene sequence: CDR1 SQVTM, CDR2 ANQGSEA. Trimming at V came to 6 bases and at J to 2 bases, leaving 7 bases not matched to a gene.

The J gene is TRBJ2-1, the V gene TRBV11-2, with D possibly being TRBD1 or TRBD2 (6 bases each). CDR1 and CDR2 from the germline V gene are SGHAT and FQNNGV. With 1 base removed from V and 3 bases from J, the gap between germline ends came to 13 bases. The length of the CDR3 is 16 residues. CDR3: CASSLGARGLYNEQFF. CDR3 nucleotides: TGTGCCAGCAGCTTAGGGGCCCGGGGGCTCTACAATGAGCAGTTCTTC.

In its sample, this clonotype was seen a few times. The rearrangement uses TRBV7-2 and TRBJ2-3; D is undetermined. The germline V and J ends were trimmed by 6 bases and 4 bases, with 14 bases remaining between them. The CDR3 length is 14 residues. Germline CDR1 and CDR2: SGHTA and FQGNSA. CDR3 nucleotide sequence: TGTGCCAGCAGTCCAGACTCCTTCGCAGATACGCAGTATTTT. It codes for CASSPDSFADTQYF.

The chain has TRBV15 and TRBJ1-5; no firm D call. Per the germline V gene, CDR1 is LNHNV and CDR2 is YYDKDF (reference sequence). The length of the CDR3 is 17 residues. Trimming removed 1 base at V and 0 bases at J, with 13 bases between. This chain's CDR3 is CATSRVGKGDSNQPQHF. The CDR3 DNA reads as TGTGCCACCAGCAGAGTGGGGAAAGGAGATAGCAATCAGCCCCAGCATTTT.

The chain links TRBV12-3 or TRBV12-4 to TRBJ2-1; 7 nucleotides match TRBD1. This CDR3 is 15 amino acids long. V dropped 7 bases and J dropped 4; count of bases not matched to a gene: 10. The CDR3 is CASITGTAIYNEQFF. DNA of the CDR3: TGTGCCAGCATTACCGGGACAGCCATATACAATGAGCAGTTCTTC.

The chain is built from TRBV24-1 and TRBJ2-5, with TRBD2 as a possible D gene (5 bases). V gave up 3 bases and J gave up 2 bases, with 12 bases separating them. Germline V gene sequence: CDR1 KGHDR, CDR2 SFDVKD. The CDR3 covers 15 residues. The CDR3 nucleotides read TGTGCCACCAGTGATCGTCGGGGTCCTCAAGAGACCCAGTACTTC. It codes for CATSDRRGPQETQYF.

This clonotype was seen only a few times. The V and J genes are TRBV7-6 and TRBJ1-3; the D is unclear. The CDR3 length is 13 residues. Germline lookup yields CDR1 SGHVS and CDR2 FNYEAQ. Deletions cut 4 bases from V and 11 bases from J, with 15 bases between. The CDR3 coding sequence is TGTGCCAGCAGCTCCCCCGAGAAGGCAGCCATATATTTT. Translation: CASSSPEKAAIYF.

This clonotype showed up just a few times. The chain combines TRBV29-1 with TRBJ2-1, with TRBD1 matching 10 bases. V shed 7 bases, J shed 9 bases, and the junction held 9 bases outside the gene matches. Germline V lookup: CDR1 SQVTM, CDR2 ANQGSEA. The CDR3 has 13 residues. For the CDR3, the DNA is TGCAGCGGATGGACAGGGGGAATTGGTGAGCAGTTCTTC. Amino acid sequence: CSGWTGGIGEQFF.

The V call is TRBV20-1, the J call TRBJ2-1, with D perhaps TRBD2 (6 bases). The germline gives CDR1 DFQATT, CDR2 SNEGSKA (reference sequence). Deletions cut 3 bases from V and 7 bases from J, with 16 bases between. The CDR3 totals 14 residues. CDR3 in DNA: TGCAGTGCTAGGAGTCTCCGGGAGTGGAATGAGCAGTTCTTC. It encodes CSARSLREWNEQFF.

The chain recombines TRBV20-1 with TRBJ2-1; TRBD2 aligns across 12 bases. Trimming removed 2 bases from V and 5 bases from J; junction bases left unmatched: 4. This CDR3 has 15 amino acids. Looked up from germline, CDR1 is DFQATT and CDR2 is SNEGSKA (reference sequence). The CDR3 loop reads CSARTLAGGHNEQFF. DNA of the CDR3: TGCAGTGCTAGAACCCTAGCGGGAGGGCACAATGAGCAGTTCTTC.

This clonotype was seen only a few times. V is TRBV29-1 and J is TRBJ2-3; TRBD1 is a possible D gene (7 bases). Germline V CDR1 and CDR2: SQVTM, ANQGSEA. The CDR3 sequence is 15 residues long. V was shortened by 1 base and J by 0 bases, with 11 bases between the two germline ends. The CDR3 loop is CSVEVRGTSTDTQYF. The CDR3 nucleotides read TGCAGCGTTGAAGTCAGGGGGACTAGCACAGATACGCAGTATTTT.

The V gene is TRBV11-2, the J gene TRBJ2-1, with TRBD2 matching over 7 bases. The germline V gene has CDR1 SGHAT and CDR2 FQNNGV. The V and J ends lost 4 bases and 9 bases, in that order; junction bases with no gene match: 9. This CDR3 spans 14 amino acids. The CDR3 is CASSSSRLAAEQFF. DNA of the CDR3: TGTGCCAGCAGCTCGTCCCGACTAGCTGCTGAGCAGTTCTTC.

This clonotype was counted a few times. The chain joins TRBV24-1 to TRBJ2-3; 7 positions match TRBD1. Germline-derived CDR1 and CDR2 are KGHDR and SFDVKD. The V gene end was trimmed by 6 bases and the J gene end by 0 bases; junction bases not matched to a gene: 5. This CDR3 is built from 15 residues. CDR3 DNA sequence: TGTGCCACCAGTCACCGGGACAGAAGCACAGATACGCAGTATTTT. It translates to CATSHRDRSTDTQYF.

V is TRBV20-1 and J is TRBJ2-2; TRBD2 is a possible D gene (5 bases). This CDR3 region has 13 residues. With 3 bases removed from V and 6 bases from J, the gap between germline ends came to 11 bases. Germline V CDR1 and CDR2: DFQATT, SNEGSKA (reference sequence). Written as DNA, the CDR3 is TGCAGTGCTAGGACGGACGGGGCCGGGGAGCTGTTTTTT. Protein sequence: CSARTDGAGELFF.